The clone carrying this TCR beta chain was detected a few times. Its target is not known. The entry originates in a study of beta chain features in type 1 diabetes. Every participating donor gave one draw, a heparinised blood sample averaging approximately 120 mL. Study-level findings and limits: Junctions at VDJ sites from type 1 diabetes patients had fewer insertions and more deletions. Patients with Type 1 diabetes showed moderately but significantly shorter TCRB CDR3s in all four CD4+ subsets.

The isolated RNA, all of it, was reverse transcribed, so expressed TCRB transcripts were what got sequenced. TCRdb's table, derived via immunoSEQ multiplex PCR, lists solely in-frame clones and lacks some. The table shows nearly 700,000 clones, with over 10% occurring only once. The sample comprised naive CD4+ T cells from blood. The TCR sequence derives from a man between 18 and 35 years old with type 1 diabetes.

The CDR3 nucleotides are TGCGCCAGCAGCTTGTCCGCAACTAGCGGGTTGAGCTCCTACAATGAGCAGTTCTTC. Translated: CASSLSATSGLSSYNEQFF. This chain uses TRBV5-1 with TRBJ2-1; 9 positions agree with TRBD2. The CDR3 is made up of 19 amino acids. Unmatched junction bases numbered 11, after V lost 1 base and J lost 0 bases. Germline CDR1 and CDR2: SGHRS and YFSETQ.